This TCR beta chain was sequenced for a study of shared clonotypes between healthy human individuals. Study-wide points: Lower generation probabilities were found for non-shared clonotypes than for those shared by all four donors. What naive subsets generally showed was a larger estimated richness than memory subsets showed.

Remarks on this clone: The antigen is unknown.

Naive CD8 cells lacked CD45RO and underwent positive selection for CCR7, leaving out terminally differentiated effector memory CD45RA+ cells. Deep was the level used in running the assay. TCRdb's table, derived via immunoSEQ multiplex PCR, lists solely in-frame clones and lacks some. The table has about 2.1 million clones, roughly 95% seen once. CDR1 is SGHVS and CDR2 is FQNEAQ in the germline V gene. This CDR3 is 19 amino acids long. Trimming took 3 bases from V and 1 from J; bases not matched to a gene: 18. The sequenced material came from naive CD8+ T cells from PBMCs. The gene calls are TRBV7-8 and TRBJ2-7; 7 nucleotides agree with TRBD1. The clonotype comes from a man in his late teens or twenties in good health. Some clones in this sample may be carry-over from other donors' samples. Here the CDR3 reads CASSFHTTGTELFSYEQYF. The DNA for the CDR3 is TGTGCCAGCAGCTTCCATACTACCGGGACAGAACTTTTTTCCTACGAGCAGTACTTC.